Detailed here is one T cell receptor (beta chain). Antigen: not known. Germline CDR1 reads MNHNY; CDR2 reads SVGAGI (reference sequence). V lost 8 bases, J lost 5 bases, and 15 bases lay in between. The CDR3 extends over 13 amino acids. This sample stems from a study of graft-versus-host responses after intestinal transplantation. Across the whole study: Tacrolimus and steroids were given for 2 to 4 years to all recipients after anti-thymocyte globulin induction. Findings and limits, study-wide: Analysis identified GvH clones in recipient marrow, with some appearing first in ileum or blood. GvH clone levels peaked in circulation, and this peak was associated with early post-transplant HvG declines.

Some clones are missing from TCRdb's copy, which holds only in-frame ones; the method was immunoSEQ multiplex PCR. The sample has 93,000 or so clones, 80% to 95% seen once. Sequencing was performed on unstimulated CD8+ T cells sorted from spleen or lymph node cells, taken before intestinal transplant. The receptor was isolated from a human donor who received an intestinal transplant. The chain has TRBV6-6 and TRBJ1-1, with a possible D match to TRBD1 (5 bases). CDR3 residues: CASGATTGTEAFF. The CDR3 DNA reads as TGTGCCAGCGGGGCCACAACGGGGACTGAAGCTTTCTTT.